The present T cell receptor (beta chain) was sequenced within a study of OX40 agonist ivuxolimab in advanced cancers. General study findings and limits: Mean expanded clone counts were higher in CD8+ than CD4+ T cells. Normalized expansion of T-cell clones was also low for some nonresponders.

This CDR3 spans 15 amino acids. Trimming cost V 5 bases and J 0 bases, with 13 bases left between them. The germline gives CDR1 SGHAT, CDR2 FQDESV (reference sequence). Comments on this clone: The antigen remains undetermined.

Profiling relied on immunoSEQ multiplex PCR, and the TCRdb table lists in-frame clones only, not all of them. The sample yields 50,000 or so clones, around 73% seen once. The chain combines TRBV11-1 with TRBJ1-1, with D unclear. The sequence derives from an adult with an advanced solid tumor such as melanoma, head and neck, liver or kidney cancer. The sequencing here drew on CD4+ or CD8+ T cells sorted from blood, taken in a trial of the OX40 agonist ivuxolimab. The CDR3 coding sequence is TGTGCCAGCAGCCCCGCCAGCTCCTTGAACACTGAAGCTTTCTTT. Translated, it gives CASSPASSLNTEAFF.